The 27 T cell receptor beta chains below all came from one sample that was sequenced in a study of blood T cell repertoires in COVID-19. TCRdb's copy holds only in-frame clones and misses some; the assay was immunoSEQ multiplex PCR. The data contain approximately 220,000 clones, around nine tenths of them singletons. Sequencing input: PBMCs or T cells enriched from blood (not recorded which). The receptors here all came from a woman younger than 45 with acute COVID-19.

The gene calls are TRBV7-9 and TRBJ1-2; D ambiguous. The germline gives CDR1 SEHNR, CDR2 FQNEAQ (reference sequence). This CDR3 comprises 14 residues. Trimming stripped 7 bases from V and 4 bases from J, with 16 bases between. The CDR3 loop is CASIGYGVAYGYTF. CDR3 nucleotides: TGTGCCAGCATCGGGTACGGAGTCGCCTATGGCTACACCTTC. The complete variable domain, with remaining parts taken from reference TRBV7-9 and TRBJ1-2, reads DTGVSQNPRHKITKRGQNVTFRCDPISEHNRLYWYRQTLGQGPEFLTYFQNEAQLEKSRLLSDRFSAERPKGSFSTLEIQRTEQGDSAMYLCASIGYGVAYGYTFGSGTRLTVV.

The chain carries TRBV4-1 and TRBJ2-5; TRBD2 aligns across 9 bases. The CDR3 runs to 20 residues. J gave up 1 base and V 2 bases, and 17 bases lay outside the gene matches. Germline values: CDR1 MGHRA, CDR2 YSYEKL. The CDR3 sequence: CASSQYLIASSGRPQETQYF. DNA of the CDR3: TGCGCCAGCAGCCAATACTTAATTGCGTCGAGCGGGAGGCCCCAAGAGACCCAGTACTTC.

The rearrangement uses TRBV4-3 and TRBJ1-2; TRBD1 might be the D (5 bases). The CDR3 contains 14 residues. The V gene's germline CDR1 is LGHNA and CDR2 YSLEER. V was clipped by 4 bases and J by 4 bases, with 13 bases between them. The CDR3 sequence: CASSLSQGTYGYTF. CDR3 coding DNA: TGCGCCAGCAGCCTAAGTCAGGGAACCTATGGCTACACCTTC.

The chain has TRBV6-5 and TRBJ2-2; 13 nucleotides agree with TRBD2. Losses at the gene ends were 7 bases for V and 5 bases for J; bases not matched to a gene: 1. The CDR3 length is 14 residues. Germline assignment: CDR1 MNHEY and CDR2 SVGAGI. The CDR3 region has the DNA TGTGCCAGCAAACTAGCGGGGGGGACCGGGGAGCTGTTTTTT. Its translation is CASKLAGGTGELFF.

The rearrangement uses TRBV4-1 and TRBJ1-4, with D possibly TRBD1 on 5 matching bases. The germline V gene encodes CDR1 MGHRA and CDR2 YSYEKL. The CDR3 runs to 16 residues. V was cut by 10 bases and J by 0 bases, with 18 bases left in between. In DNA form, the CDR3 reads TGCGCCACCTCCCTTTTAGGGGTTGCAACTAATGAAAAACTGTTTTTT. It translates to CATSLLGVATNEKLFF.

This clone has a single count. J is TRBJ1-5 and V is TRBV2; no reliable D call. V gave up 2 bases and J gave up 7 bases, with 6 bases separating them. In germline, CDR1 is SNHLY, CDR2 FYNNEI. There are 12 residues in the CDR3. This CDR3 reads CASSEYPQPQHF. The CDR3 DNA reads TGTGCCAGCAGTGAATATCCGCAGCCCCAGCATTTT.

The gene calls are TRBV18 and TRBJ1-1, with D maybe TRBD1 (6 bases). This CDR3 is built from 15 residues. Looked up from germline, CDR1 is KGHSH and CDR2 is LQKENI. V lost 3 bases, J lost 8 bases, and 19 bases lay in between. The CDR3 DNA sequence: TGTGCCAGCTCACCGAGGATTACAGGGCGTTGGGAAGCTTTCTTT. Protein product: CASSPRITGRWEAFF.

This clone was picked up a small number of times. The V call is TRBV6-2 or TRBV6-3, the J call TRBJ1-4; the D is unclear. The CDR3 has 15 residues. CDR1 is MNHEY and CDR2 is SVGEGT in the germline V gene. Trimming removed 6 bases at V and 6 bases at J, with 17 bases between. CDR3 nucleotide sequence: TGTGCCAGCAGCGGGAGCCTGTCCGTTTATGAAAAACTGTTTTTT. Translating gives CASSGSLSVYEKLFF.

In this sample, this clone turned up once. V and J are TRBV19 and TRBJ1-1; weak D call: TRBD1 (6 bases). V was cut by 4 bases and J by 11 bases, with 17 bases left in between. The CDR3 has 13 residues. The germline V gene has CDR1 LNHDA and CDR2 SQIVND (reference sequence). CDR3 residues: CASSTRDIRTAFF. In nucleotides, the CDR3 is TGTGCCAGTAGTACAAGGGACATACGCACTGCTTTCTTT.

The J gene is TRBJ2-7, the V gene TRBV2, with 7 positions matching TRBD2. CDR1 and CDR2 (germline): SNHLY, FYNNEI. The CDR3 consists of 15 residues. Unmatched junction bases numbered 9, after V lost 7 bases and J lost 0 bases. The CDR3 DNA is TGTGCCAGCAAGGAAATGCGGGGGAGCTCCTACGAGCAGTACTTC. Residues: CASKEMRGSSYEQYF. Using reference TRBV2 and TRBJ2-7 for the parts outside the CDR3, the full variable domain is EPEVTQTPSHQVTQMGQEVILRCVPISNHLYFYWYRQILGQKVEFLVSFYNNEISEKSEIFDDQFSVERPDGSNFTLKIRSTKLEDSAMYFCASKEMRGSSYEQYFGPGTRLTVT.

The rearrangement uses TRBV12-3 or TRBV12-4 and TRBJ2-7; a weak D match, TRBD1 (5 bases). Deletions cut 9 bases from V and 6 bases from J, with 15 bases between. The CDR3 is 12 amino acids. The CDR3 here is CASRGIVAEQYF. CDR3 sequence (DNA): TGTGCCAGTAGGGGTATAGTGGCCGAGCAGTACTTC.

The CDR3 loop is CASTLGGASTGELFF. The CDR3 nucleotides are TGTGCCAGCACCCTCGGGGGTGCTTCCACCGGGGAGCTGTTTTTT. The rearrangement links TRBV25-1 to TRBJ2-2; possible D gene TRBD2, 6 bases. Germline V gene lookup returns CDR1 MGHDK and CDR2 SYGVNS. The CDR3 consists of 15 residues. V was cut by 7 bases and J by 4 bases, with 16 bases left in between.

The chain couples TRBV7-6 to TRBJ2-2, with 8 nucleotides matching TRBD1. The CDR3 loop spans 19 amino acids. Trimming at V came to 5 bases and at J to 6 bases, leaving 20 bases not matched to a gene. Germline CDR1 and CDR2: SGHVS and FNYEAQ. This chain's CDR3 is CASSDWQGAQLYVSGELFF. The CDR3 bases are TGTGCCAGCAGCGACTGGCAGGGGGCGCAGTTATATGTATCCGGGGAGCTGTTTTTT.

CDR3 DNA: TGTGCCAGCAGCTTAGGACAGGGGGACTATGGCTACACCTTC. Translation: CASSLGQGDYGYTF. The chain has TRBV11-2 and TRBJ1-2, with 9 bases that match TRBD1. CDR3 length: 14 amino acids. Losses at the gene ends were 1 base for V and 3 bases for J; bases not matched to a gene: 0. Germline V gene data show CDR1 as SGHAT and CDR2 as FQNNGV.

The rearrangement joins TRBV18 to TRBJ1-5; 12 nucleotides line up with TRBD1. V lost 3 bases and J lost 0; bases outside the gene matches: 6. Germline assignment: CDR1 KGHSH and CDR2 LQKENI. The length of the CDR3 is 18 residues. The DNA of the CDR3 is TGTGCCAGCTCACCGGTCGGGACAGGGGGCTCTAGCAATCAGCCCCAGCATTTT. Translation: CASSPVGTGGSSNQPQHF.

The rearrangement joins TRBV7-7 to TRBJ2-5, with 8 bases lining up with TRBD1. V lost 3 bases to trimming and J lost 0 bases; unmatched junction nucleotides: 9. There are 17 residues in the CDR3. Germline V lookup: CDR1 SSHAT, CDR2 FNYEAQ (reference sequence). The CDR3 nucleotides read TGTGCCAGCAGCTTCGGACAGGGCGAGCCCGACCAAGAGACCCAGTACTTC. Its protein is CASSFGQGEPDQETQYF.

V is TRBV19 and J is TRBJ1-2; tentatively, D is TRBD1 (5 bases). The V end lost 5 bases, the J end lost 0 bases, and 10 bases lay between the germline ends. The CDR3 extends over 14 amino acids. Germline lookup yields CDR1 LNHDA and CDR2 SQIVND (reference sequence). For the CDR3, the DNA is TGTGCCAGTAGTGGGACGGGAGCTAACTATGGCTACACCTTC. Protein sequence: CASSGTGANYGYTF.

CDR3 sequence (DNA): TGTGCCTGGAGTGTACGGTCCACCGGGGAGCTGTTTTTT. This encodes CAWSVRSTGELFF. The chain uses TRBV30 and TRBJ2-2; D unclear. The germline V gene encodes CDR1 GTSNPN and CDR2 SVGIG (reference sequence). There are 13 residues in the CDR3. V dropped 0 bases and J dropped 4 bases, with 6 bases sitting between them.

V and J are TRBV3-1 (or the pseudogene TRBV3-2) and TRBJ1-1, with 9 bases that match TRBD1. Per the germline V gene, CDR1 is LGHDT and CDR2 is YNNKEL (reference sequence). J lost 7 bases, V lost 4 bases, and 7 bases had no gene match. CDR3 size: 14 residues. The CDR3 sequence is CASSRGTGLGEAFF. CDR3 nucleotides: TGTGCCAGCAGCCGTGGGACAGGGCTCGGTGAAGCTTTCTTT.

The chain uses TRBV5-1 and TRBJ1-1; 11 bases line up with TRBD1. The CDR3 covers 14 residues. Germline trimming cut 4 bases from V and 4 bases from J; bases unmatched to any gene: 3. Per the germline V gene, CDR1 is SGHRS and CDR2 is YFSETQ. CDR3 in amino acids: CASSGGTGGTEAFF. In DNA form, the CDR3 reads TGCGCCAGCAGCGGCGGGACAGGGGGCACTGAAGCTTTCTTT.

The gene calls are TRBV11-2 and TRBJ1-5; D might be TRBD1 (5 bases). The germline V and J ends were trimmed by 4 bases and 4 bases, with 14 bases remaining between them. Germline CDR1 is SGHAT and CDR2 is FQNNGV. This CDR3 comprises 15 residues. The CDR3 nucleotides are TGTGCCAGCAGCTCAACCCAGGGAAAGAATCAGCCCCAGCATTTT. Protein: CASSSTQGKNQPQHF.

This clone was recorded only once. The J gene is TRBJ1-2, the V gene TRBV21-1. TRBV21-1 is flagged as a pseudogene. The CDR3 covers 11 residues. CDR3 in DNA: TGTGCCAGCAGCAAAGTAGGGGCCGGGGGCTTC. Translation: CASSKVGAGGF.

The chain employs TRBV19 and TRBJ1-2; D possibly corresponds to TRBD1 (5 bases). CDR1 is LNHDA, CDR2 SQIVND, per germline (reference sequence). The V gene lost 3 bases and the J gene lost 1 base, with 12 bases spanning the gap. This CDR3 is 15 amino acids long. The CDR3 DNA sequence: TGTGCCAGTAGTATGGGGCTGATGTTTAACTATGGCTACACCTTC. Translated: CASSMGLMFNYGYTF. Combining the CDR3 with reference TRBV19 and TRBJ1-2 gives the whole variable domain DGGITQSPKYLFRKEGQNVTLSCEQNLNHDAMYWYRQDPGQGLRLIYYSQIVNDFQKGDIAEGYSVSREKKESFPLTVTSAQKNPTAFYLCASSMGLMFNYGYTFGSGTRLTVV.

The chain joins TRBV9 to TRBJ2-5; TRBD2 aligns across 7 bases. CDR1 and CDR2 (germline): SGDLS, YYNGEE. The trim removed 0 bases at V and 0 bases at J, leaving 5 bases unmatched. This CDR3 is built from 16 residues. CDR3 sequence reads: CASSVDEAGYQETQYF. DNA for the CDR3: TGTGCCAGCAGCGTAGATGAAGCGGGGTACCAAGAGACCCAGTACTTC.

This chain connects TRBV10-3 to TRBJ2-3, with D perhaps TRBD1 (5 bases). The CDR3 loop spans 14 amino acids. Deletions cut 6 bases from V and 0 bases from J, with 10 bases between. The germline V gene encodes CDR1 ENHRY and CDR2 SYGVKD. The CDR3 region has the DNA TGTGCCATCAGGGACACCTCTAGCACAGATACGCAGTATTTT. Protein product: CAIRDTSSTDTQYF.

This clone was seen just once. The chain links TRBV7-6 to TRBJ1-4, with D perhaps TRBD1 (5 bases). Germline-derived CDR1 and CDR2 are SGHVS and FNYEAQ. V was cut by 2 bases and J by 6 bases, with 22 bases left in between. The CDR3 loop spans 18 amino acids. CDR3 sequence reads: CASSLLTDTIPGDEKLFF. The DNA of the CDR3 is TGTGCCAGCAGCTTATTGACGGACACGATCCCAGGCGATGAAAAACTGTTTTTT.

This clone was detected only once. The chain joins TRBV10-2 to TRBJ1-6; 7 nucleotides agree with TRBD1. This CDR3 has 16 residues. The germline CDR1 and CDR2 sequences are WSHSY and SAAADI. Germline trimming cut 1 base from V and 4 bases from J; bases unmatched to any gene: 4. The DNA of the CDR3 is TGCGCCAGCAGTGAGTTAGGGGGCAGGTATAATTCACCCCTCCACTTT. Protein sequence: CASSELGGRYNSPLHF.